These 20 T cell receptor beta chains share one sample of origin, sequenced in a study of regulatory T cells in long-lasting Graves disease. Through Arm-PCR of CDR3 regions and iRepertoire HTBI primers, TCR beta libraries were built. TCRdb independently ran MiXCR on the multiplex PCR reads; one entry per CDR3 protein. Seen here are approximately 540,000 distinct CDR3 sequences, more than 10% observed once, and the top ten hold about 8.3%. Time point denoted: newly diagnosed GD, antithyroid drugs for less than 3 months. PBMCs were the source of the RNA used for TCR sequencing. In addition, the sample was reused for a study of T cells in Graves' hyperthyroidism and ophthalmopathy.

The specimen comprised peripheral blood mononuclear cells (PBMCs), sampled at new diagnosis, from a patient treated with antithyroid drugs. Receptors were obtained from a woman aged 25 to 39 with Graves disease.

This clonotype was observed a handful of times. The genes are TRBV6-2 or TRBV6-3 and TRBJ1-2, with 8 bases fitting TRBD1. This CDR3 has 13 amino acids. Germline loops: CDR1 MNHEY, CDR2 SVGEGT. Losses at the gene ends were 5 bases for V and 10 bases for J; bases not matched to a gene: 9. CDR3 nucleotides: TGTGCCAGCAGTGAAGCAGGGGGCGATGACTACACCTTC. Its protein product is CASSEAGGDDYTF.

This clonotype was detected ten times or more. V and J are TRBV3-1 and TRBJ2-7; 9 nucleotides align to TRBD2. Losses at the gene ends were 4 bases for V and 5 bases for J; bases not matched to a gene: 15. This CDR3 has 17 amino acids. Germline CDR1 is LGHDT and CDR2 is YNNKEL (reference sequence). CDR3 DNA sequence: TGTGCCAGCAGCCTTACCAGCGGGAGGAGACTTATCCACGAGCAGTACTTC. Protein sequence: CASSLTSGRRLIHEQYF.

Remarks on this clonotype: A much larger clone sits a single nucleotide away, making a read error possible. This sequence joins TRBV6-9 and TRBJ2-7; 9 bases line up with TRBD1. In germline, CDR1 is MNHGY, CDR2 SVAAGI. The CDR3 is 15 amino acids. The CDR3 DNA is TGTACCAGCAGTTACTCGAAGGGACAGGGAGGGAAGCAGTACTTC. Protein product: CTSSYSKGQGGKQYF.

This clonotype was detected ten times or more. The V and J genes are TRBV19 and TRBJ2-7, with D possibly being TRBD2 (6 bases). This CDR3 comprises 18 residues. V shed 5 bases and J shed 5 bases, with 28 bases lying between them. The germline gives CDR1 LNHDA, CDR2 SQIVND (reference sequence). The chain's CDR3 is CASSADPPGAGRSHEQYF. The CDR3 DNA follows: TGTGCCAGTAGTGCAGATCCCCCCGGGGCGGGAAGGTCCCACGAGCAGTACTTC.

This clonotype was detected ten times or more. The rearrangement links TRBV20-1 to TRBJ1-6; D gene ambiguous. The germline V gene encodes CDR1 DFQATT and CDR2 SNEGSKA (reference sequence). The CDR3 extends over 15 amino acids. V was pared by 0 bases and J by 4 bases, with 10 bases between. For the CDR3, the DNA is TGCAGTGCTAGAGAGGGCCCAGCTTATAATTCACCCCTCCACTTT. Protein: CSAREGPAYNSPLHF.

This clonotype was seen at least ten times. The chain is built from TRBV29-1 and TRBJ2-7; 8 bases fit TRBD1. After removal of 6 bases from V and 2 bases from J, the junction contained 9 bases not matched to a gene. The germline V gene has CDR1 SQVTM and CDR2 ANQGSEA. CDR3 length: 14 residues. The CDR3, as DNA: TGCAGCGTGGGACGACAGGGGAAAACCTACGAGCAGTACTTC. Translating gives CSVGRQGKTYEQYF.

This clonotype was counted ten times or more. This chain connects TRBV6-5 to TRBJ1-3; the match to TRBD1 covers 7 bases. The CDR3 is 16 amino acids. Trimming took 0 bases from V and 5 from J; bases not matched to a gene: 7. The germline V gene has CDR1 MNHEY and CDR2 SVGAGI. This chain's CDR3 is CASSYSTGTRRNTIYF. CDR3 coding DNA: TGTGCCAGCAGTTACTCGACAGGGACGAGAAGAAACACCATATATTTT.

This clonotype turned up a few times. The junction and the germline gene differ at one end; a read error may be behind it. The V gene is TRBV11-2, the J gene TRBJ1-1; the D gene is possibly TRBD1 (5 bases). CDR1 and CDR2 from the germline V gene are SGHAT and FQNNGV. There are 14 residues in the CDR3. The CDR3 DNA reads TGTGCCAGCAGCACGAGGTGGGGGAACACTAAAGCTTTCTTT. Its protein is CASSTRWGNTKAFF. Full variable domain (outside the CDR3, taken from reference TRBV11-2 and TRBJ1-1): EAGVAQSPRYKIIEKRQSVAFWCNPISGHATLYWYQQILGQGPKLLIQFQNNGVVDDSQLPKDRFSAERLKGVDSTLKIQPAKLEDSAVYLCASSTRWGNTKAFFGQGTRLTVV.

Many counts were recorded for this clonotype. The gene calls are TRBV30 and TRBJ2-5; TRBD2 might be the D (6 bases). Trimming shortened V by 1 base and J by 0 bases, and 12 bases separated the two germline ends. This CDR3 comprises 15 residues. Germline CDR1 reads GTSNPN; CDR2 reads SVGIG (reference sequence). DNA for the CDR3: TGTGCCTGGAGTGCCGGGGGATGGTACCAAGAGACCCAGTACTTC. It specifies CAWSAGGWYQETQYF.

This clonotype was detected ten times or more. The chain joins TRBV28 to TRBJ2-7; D gene unclear. There are 11 residues in the CDR3. The V end was cut by 3 bases, the J end by 9 bases, with 9 bases between. The germline V gene has CDR1 MDHEN and CDR2 SYDVKM. This CDR3 is CASSFVERQYF. The CDR3 DNA is TGTGCCAGCAGTTTCGTAGAGCGGCAGTACTTC.

This clonotype has ten or more counts. This chain joins TRBV19 and TRBJ1-3; D ambiguous. The CDR3 consists of 14 residues. The germline CDR1 and CDR2 sequences are LNHDA and SQIVND (reference sequence). V was clipped by 6 bases and J by 0 bases, with 9 bases between them. CDR3: CASRTDGSGNTIYF. The CDR3 DNA sequence: TGTGCCAGTAGGACGGACGGCTCTGGAAACACCATATATTTT. Filled out from reference TRBV19 and TRBJ1-3, the complete variable domain reads DGGITQSPKYLFRKEGQNVTLSCEQNLNHDAMYWYRQDPGQGLRLIYYSQIVNDFQKGDIAEGYSVSREKKESFPLTVTSAQKNPTAFYLCASRTDGSGNTIYFGEGSWLTVV.

Turning to this clonotype: This may arise from a read error, as a much more abundant clone is one base away. The chain links TRBV27 to TRBJ1-2, with TRBD1 as a possible D gene (5 bases). The CDR3 totals 15 residues. Germline CDR1 reads MNHEY; CDR2 reads SMNVEV (reference sequence). The ends were cut back, 5 bases at V and 7 bases at J, with 20 bases in the middle. The CDR3 DNA follows: TGTGCCAGCAGTACGGGGGACCGACAGTTCTGTGGCTACACCTTC. Protein: CASSTGDRQFCGYTF.

This clonotype was counted ten times or more. The chain employs TRBV18 and TRBJ1-1; weak D call: TRBD1 (5 bases). Germline values: CDR1 KGHSH, CDR2 LQKENI. This CDR3 contains 15 residues. V dropped 2 bases and J dropped 4 bases, with 14 bases sitting between them. The CDR3 loop reads CASSPWGDDGTEAFF. The CDR3 DNA reads as TGTGCCAGCTCACCATGGGGCGATGACGGCACTGAAGCTTTCTTT.

This clonotype was detected ten times or more. V gene TRBV28 combines with J gene TRBJ2-1; TRBD2 matches at 16 bases. The germline V gene has CDR1 MDHEN and CDR2 SYDVKM. The CDR3 extends over 20 amino acids. Trimming cost V 0 bases and J 0 bases; bases outside gene matches: 5. CDR3: CASSLWGLAGGEGSYNEQFF. In DNA, the CDR3 is TGTGCCAGCAGTTTATGGGGACTAGCGGGAGGGGAGGGCTCCTACAATGAGCAGTTCTTC.

This clonotype was counted between two and nine times. The chain recombines TRBV29-1 with TRBJ1-1; a weak D match, TRBD1 (5 bases). Trimming left V 7 bases short and J 3 bases short, with 21 bases between. The CDR3 is 15 amino acids. Germline CDR1 and CDR2: SQVTM and ANQGSEA. The CDR3 DNA is TGCAGCGCAAGAAGCGACGGGGGGTGGGACACTGAAGCTTTCTTT. It is translated as CSARSDGGWDTEAFF.

This clonotype was counted between two and nine times. V and J are TRBV29-1 and TRBJ1-4, with D maybe TRBD1 (5 bases). The CDR3 is 14 residues long. The germline V gene has CDR1 SQVTM and CDR2 ANQGSEA. Trimming shortened V by 7 bases and J by 0 bases, and 12 bases separated the two germline ends. The chain's CDR3 is CSAWDGATNEKLFF. CDR3 sequence (DNA): TGCAGCGCCTGGGACGGGGCAACTAATGAAAAACTGTTTTTT.

As concerns this clonotype: Because it lacks the conserved phenylalanine or tryptophan at the end, this CDR3 is likely a read error. The DNA of the CDR3 is TGTGCCAGCTCACCAGGTGTGGAACAGATCTATGGCTACACCCTC. Amino acids: CASSPGVEQIYGYTL. This chain uses TRBV18 with TRBJ1-2; D gene ambiguous. Trimming left V 2 bases short and J 4 bases short, with 14 bases between. The CDR3 extends over 15 amino acids. Germline CDR1 and CDR2: KGHSH and LQKENI.

This clonotype was detected only a few times. The V gene is TRBV19, the J gene TRBJ2-3, with D perhaps matching TRBD1 (5 bases). Germline lookup yields CDR1 LNHDA and CDR2 SQIVND (reference sequence). Between the trimmed V and J ends, which lost 4 bases and 5 bases, there was a span of 13 bases. The CDR3 has 14 residues. CDR3: CASSKQAVGDTQYF. In DNA form, the CDR3 reads TGTGCCAGTAGTAAACAGGCTGTTGGAGATACGCAGTATTTT.

The table lists this clonotype with many counts. The J gene is TRBJ1-4, the V gene TRBV6-1; the D gene is possibly TRBD1 (6 bases). The CDR3 runs to 15 residues. Germline V CDR1 and CDR2: MNHNS, SASEGT. V lost 7 bases and J 0 bases, leaving 12 bases between the germline ends. The CDR3 DNA follows: TGTGCCAGCATCGGGGGGCCGGCAACTAATGAAAAACTGTTTTTT. Protein product: CASIGGPATNEKLFF.

This clonotype has a count of ten or more. The chain couples TRBV5-5 to TRBJ1-5; D gene uncertain. Trimming removed 0 bases from V and 2 bases from J, with 9 bases in between. The CDR3 is made up of 15 amino acids. Germline CDR1 reads SGHKS; CDR2 reads YYEKEE (reference sequence). The CDR3 nucleotides are TGTGCCAGCAGCTTGGCCTTGCGAGGCAATCAGCCCCAGCATTTT. Its translation: CASSLALRGNQPQHF.